This T cell receptor (beta chain) was identified during a study of Ad26.COV2.S vaccination and SARS-CoV-2 variants. Study-level information: Dosing was one shot or two shots 56 days apart.

The CDR3 runs 15 residues. The V gene's germline CDR1 is SGHRS and CDR2 YFSETQ. The V and J ends lost 5 bases and 1 base, in that order; junction bases with no gene match: 7. TCRdb's table, derived via immunoSEQ multiplex PCR, lists solely in-frame clones and lacks some. The data contain 400,000 to 450,000 clones, 90% of them singletons. Specified treatment: some 19 received Ad26.COV2.S at low or high dose, single or two shots; several received placebo; per-sample allocation not given. Day 63 following the first vaccine or placebo injection was when the samples were taken. An Ad26 vector that expressed Wuhan-strain SARS-CoV-2 spike constituted the vaccine. Comment on this clone: Antigen specificity is unknown.

Study outcomes and limitations: It is possible that the TCR breadth and depth analyses underestimated the total T cell responses. After vaccination, reports described spike-specific CD8+ and CD4+ T cell responses as showing substantial breadth.

The specimen was peripheral blood, collected in a trial of Ad26.COV2.S vaccine versus placebo. The chain employs TRBV5-1 and TRBJ2-5; 8 positions agree with TRBD2. The receptor was derived from a person between 18 and 60 years old who received the Ad26.COV2.S COVID-19 vaccine or a placebo. CDR3 sequence: CASRADGGVQETQYF. CDR3 nucleotides: TGCGCCAGCAGGGCAGACGGGGGGGTCCAAGAGACCCAGTACTTC. Combining the CDR3 with reference TRBV5-1 and TRBJ2-5 gives the whole variable domain KAGVTQTPRYLIKTRGQQVTLSCSPISGHRSVSWYQQTPGQGLQFLFEYFSETQRNKGNFPGRFSGRQFSNSRSEMNVSTLELGDSALYLCASRADGGVQETQYFGPGTRLLVL.